The 20 T cell receptor beta chains given below trace back to one sample, sequenced in a study of blood T cell repertoires in COVID-19. Clones were sequenced by immunoSEQ multiplex PCR, and TCRdb holds only the in-frame ones, with some missing. The profile covers around 110,000 clones, with approximately 80% appearing a single time and about 4.2% taken by the ten largest. Input material: peripheral blood. Receptors were obtained from a woman aged 70-85 years with acute or convalescent COVID-19.

V gene TRBV7-8 combines with J gene TRBJ1-2; the D is unclear. Germline V gives CDR1 SGHVS, CDR2 FQNEAQ. CDR3 size: 13 residues. Between the trimmed V and J ends, which lost 7 bases and 5 bases, there was a span of 14 bases. The CDR3 region has the DNA TGTGCCAGCACCGGCAAGGCGGGTTATGGCTACACCTTC. Amino acid sequence: CASTGKAGYGYTF.

The chain uses TRBV18 and TRBJ2-3, with D uncertain. V gave up 3 bases and J gave up 0 bases, with 7 bases separating them. The CDR3 covers 14 residues. Per germline, CDR1 KGHSH and CDR2 LQKENI. CDR3 protein: CASSPLQSTDTQYF. The CDR3 coding sequence is TGTGCCAGCTCACCCTTGCAGAGCACAGATACGCAGTATTTT.

This chain uses TRBV5-1 with TRBJ1-1; TRBD1 agrees at 9 bases. Germline V CDR1 and CDR2: SGHRS, YFSETQ. V dropped 7 bases and J dropped 4; count of bases not matched to a gene: 8. This CDR3 has 14 amino acids. The CDR3 sequence is CASALQGAGTEAFF. DNA for the CDR3: TGCGCCAGCGCCCTACAGGGGGCAGGCACTGAAGCTTTCTTT. The full variable domain, rest sourced from reference TRBV5-1 and TRBJ1-1, is KAGVTQTPRYLIKTRGQQVTLSCSPISGHRSVSWYQQTPGQGLQFLFEYFSETQRNKGNFPGRFSGRQFSNSRSEMNVSTLELGDSALYLCASALQGAGTEAFFGQGTRLTVV.

CDR3 coding DNA: TGTGCCAGTACCTCCTCCGGAGGTCTTAACACTGAAGCTTTCTTT. Protein product: CASTSSGGLNTEAFF. The chain joins TRBV19 to TRBJ1-1, with no clear D. Germline loops: CDR1 LNHDA, CDR2 SQIVND (reference sequence). The length of the CDR3 is 15 residues. V lost 7 bases, J lost 2 bases, and 17 bases lay in between.

The genes are TRBV5-4 and TRBJ2-5, with D perhaps TRBD2 (5 bases). CDR1 is SGHNT and CDR2 is YYREEE in the germline V gene (reference sequence). V dropped 5 bases and J dropped 5 bases, with 13 bases sitting between them. The length of the CDR3 is 13 residues. The CDR3 nucleotides read TGTGCCAGCAGTCCGGAGGCTAGCGAGACCCAGTACTTC. Residues: CASSPEASETQYF.

The V call is TRBV7-9, the J call TRBJ2-1; 9 bases fit TRBD2. This CDR3 comprises 15 residues. Germline V gives CDR1 SEHNR, CDR2 FQNEAQ (reference sequence). The V and J ends lost 6 bases and 9 bases, in that order; junction bases with no gene match: 12. DNA of the CDR3: TGTGCCAGCAGTGTTGGCGGGGGGGTAATCATTGAGCAGTTCTTC. This encodes CASSVGGGVIIEQFF.

This chain connects TRBV5-6 to TRBJ2-7; unclear D gene. From germline, CDR1 is SGHDT and CDR2 YYEEEE. The V end lost 5 bases, the J end lost 2 bases, and 11 bases lay between the germline ends. The CDR3 sequence is 13 residues long. CDR3 amino acids: CASSFSLPYEQYF. CDR3 nucleotide sequence: TGTGCCAGCAGTTTCTCTCTCCCCTACGAGCAGTACTTC.

The gene calls are TRBV11-2 and TRBJ2-1, with TRBD2 matching over 12 bases. This CDR3 is built from 16 residues. Looked up from germline, CDR1 is SGHAT and CDR2 is FQNNGV. J was trimmed by 8 bases and V by 5 bases; bases with no gene match: 10. The DNA for the CDR3 is TGTGCCAGCAGCCGGACTAGCGGGAAGACGGGGGATGAGCAGTTCTTC. Amino acid sequence: CASSRTSGKTGDEQFF.

The chain is built from TRBV20-1 and TRBJ1-2, with D possibly matching TRBD1 (5 bases). Trimming removed 3 bases at V and 7 bases at J, with 18 bases between. Germline CDR1 reads DFQATT; CDR2 reads SNEGSKA (reference sequence). The CDR3 runs 14 residues. CDR3 sequence (DNA): TGCAGTGCTAGTGTAGGGGCAGACCTCTCTGGCTACACCTTC. Amino acids: CSASVGADLSGYTF.

The V and J genes are TRBV6-1 and TRBJ1-4; 8 nucleotides agree with TRBD1. J gave up 8 bases and V 5 bases, and 7 bases lay outside the gene matches. Per germline, CDR1 MNHNS and CDR2 SASEGT. CDR3 length: 14 amino acids. CDR3 loop: CASSHGQGREKLFF. In DNA form, the CDR3 reads TGTGCCAGCAGTCATGGACAGGGTAGGGAAAAACTGTTTTTT.

A few counts support this clone. The chain employs TRBV2 and TRBJ1-1; possible D gene TRBD1, 5 bases. The CDR3 is made up of 12 amino acids. Per the germline V gene, CDR1 is SNHLY and CDR2 is FYNNEI. Trimming removed 8 bases from V and 4 bases from J, with 11 bases in between. The CDR3 spells CASRRGGTEAFF. CDR3 bases: TGTGCCAGCCGCCGGGGGGGCACTGAAGCTTTCTTT.

The chain has TRBV5-1 and TRBJ1-1, with 8 bases lining up with TRBD1. The CDR3 spans 15 residues. The germline V gene encodes CDR1 SGHRS and CDR2 YFSETQ. V lost 4 bases and J lost 10; bases outside the gene matches: 15. CDR3 amino acids: CASSPLDRTGRGAFF. The CDR3 DNA sequence: TGCGCCAGCAGCCCACTTGACCGGACAGGGCGGGGAGCTTTCTTT.

The gene calls are TRBV3-1 (or the pseudogene TRBV3-2) and TRBJ2-1; 7 nucleotides agree with TRBD1. Germline-derived CDR1 and CDR2 are LGHDT and YNNKEL (reference sequence). V was clipped by 4 bases and J by 13 bases; unmatched bases: 10. The CDR3 runs to 13 residues. The CDR3 coding sequence is TGTGCCAGCAGCCCCCACAGACAGGGTAGTCAGTTCTTC. Its protein is CASSPHRQGSQFF.

In DNA, the CDR3 is TGCAGTGCTAGTCCGGGACAGGGGTCTCCTAACTATGGCTACACCTTC. It codes for CSASPGQGSPNYGYTF. The chain joins TRBV20-1 to TRBJ1-2; 10 positions agree with TRBD1. There are 16 residues in the CDR3. Looked up from germline, CDR1 is DFQATT and CDR2 is SNEGSKA (reference sequence). V shed 3 bases, J shed 0 bases, and the junction held 7 bases outside the gene matches.

V usage is TRBV30 and J usage is TRBJ2-4, with a possible D match to TRBD2 (6 bases). CDR3 length: 13 amino acids. Trimming stripped 5 bases from V and 1 base from J, with 9 bases between. Germline lookup yields CDR1 GTSNPN and CDR2 SVGIG (reference sequence). The CDR3 sequence: CAWSGVAKNIQYF. The CDR3 coding sequence is TGTGCCTGGTCGGGGGTCGCCAAAAACATTCAGTACTTC.

This chain uses TRBV5-6 with TRBJ2-7; possible D gene TRBD1, 6 bases. V lost 8 bases and J lost 3, with 15 bases in between. The CDR3 extends over 13 amino acids. Germline-derived CDR1 and CDR2 are SGHDT and YYEEEE. The CDR3 protein is CARDNREFYEQYF. CDR3 sequence (DNA): TGTGCCAGAGATAACAGGGAGTTCTACGAGCAGTACTTC.

V and J are TRBV5-1 and TRBJ2-3; maybe TRBD2 (6 bases). With 3 bases removed from V and 2 bases from J, the gap between germline ends came to 19 bases. In germline, CDR1 is SGHRS, CDR2 YFSETQ. The CDR3 totals 17 residues. The CDR3 region has the DNA TGCGCCAGCAGCTCCCAACCAGGGAGGAGGACCACAGATACGCAGTATTTT. This translates into CASSSQPGRRTTDTQYF.

This clone was observed a handful of times. The chain combines TRBV2 with TRBJ1-4, with 8 bases fitting TRBD1. The germline gives CDR1 SNHLY, CDR2 FYNNEI. This CDR3 has 16 residues. With V trimmed by 5 bases and J by 3 bases, 8 bases remained unmatched. The CDR3 spells CASSNNRGRANEKLFF. DNA for the CDR3: TGTGCCAGCAGTAACAACAGGGGGAGGGCTAATGAAAAACTGTTTTTT.

The chain has TRBV19 and TRBJ1-1, with TRBD1 as a possible D gene (6 bases). The CDR3 spans 14 residues. Between the trimmed V and J ends, which lost 5 bases and 4 bases, there was a span of 14 bases. Germline-derived CDR1 and CDR2 are LNHDA and SQIVND (reference sequence). CDR3 nucleotide sequence: TGTGCCAGTAGTGGCCAACAGGGTCGCACTGAAGCTTTCTTT. Protein: CASSGQQGRTEAFF.

The genes are TRBV2 and TRBJ1-2, with a tentative D call TRBD1 (6 bases). Looked up from germline, CDR1 is SNHLY and CDR2 is FYNNEI. The CDR3 consists of 14 residues. Trimming left V 8 bases short and J 3 bases short, with 16 bases between. The CDR3 loop is CASGRQVHDYGYTF. CDR3 sequence (DNA): TGTGCCAGCGGGAGACAGGTGCATGACTATGGCTACACCTTC.